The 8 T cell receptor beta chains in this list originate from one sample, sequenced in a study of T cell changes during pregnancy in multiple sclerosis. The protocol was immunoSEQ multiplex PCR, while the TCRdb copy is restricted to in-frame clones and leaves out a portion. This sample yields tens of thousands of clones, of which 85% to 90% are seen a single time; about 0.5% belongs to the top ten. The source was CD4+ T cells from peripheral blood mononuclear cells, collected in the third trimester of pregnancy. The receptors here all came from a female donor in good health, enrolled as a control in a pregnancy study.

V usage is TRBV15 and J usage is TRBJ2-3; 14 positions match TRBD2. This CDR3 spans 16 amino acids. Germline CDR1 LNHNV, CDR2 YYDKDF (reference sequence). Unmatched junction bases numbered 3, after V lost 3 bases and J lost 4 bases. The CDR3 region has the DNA TGTGCCACCAGCAGTAGACTAGCGGGAGGGTCAGATACGCAGTATTTT. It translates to CATSSRLAGGSDTQYF.

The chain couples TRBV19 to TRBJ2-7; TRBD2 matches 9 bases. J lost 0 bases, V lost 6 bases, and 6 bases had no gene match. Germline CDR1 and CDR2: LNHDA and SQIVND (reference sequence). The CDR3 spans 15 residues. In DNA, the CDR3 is TGTGCCAGTAGCCCAGCGGGGGGCTTCTCCTACGAGCAGTACTTC. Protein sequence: CASSPAGGFSYEQYF.

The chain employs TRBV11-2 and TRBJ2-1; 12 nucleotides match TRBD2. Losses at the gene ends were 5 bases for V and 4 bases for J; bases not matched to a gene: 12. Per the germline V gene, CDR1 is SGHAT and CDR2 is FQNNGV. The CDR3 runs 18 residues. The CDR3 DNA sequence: TGTGCCAGCAGCCCGACCCCGACTAGCGGGAGAGGATACAATGAGCAGTTCTTC. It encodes CASSPTPTSGRGYNEQFF.

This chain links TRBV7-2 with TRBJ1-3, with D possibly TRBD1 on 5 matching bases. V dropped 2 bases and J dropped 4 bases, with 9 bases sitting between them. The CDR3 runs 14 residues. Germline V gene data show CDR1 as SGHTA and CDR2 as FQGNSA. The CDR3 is CASSLTRAGNTIYF. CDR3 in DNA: TGTGCCAGCAGCTTAACCAGGGCAGGAAACACCATATATTTT.

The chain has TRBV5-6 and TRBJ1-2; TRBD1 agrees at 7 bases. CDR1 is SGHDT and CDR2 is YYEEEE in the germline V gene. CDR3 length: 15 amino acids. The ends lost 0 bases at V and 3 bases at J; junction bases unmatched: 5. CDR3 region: CASSLGKGAYYGYTF. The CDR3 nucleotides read TGTGCCAGCAGCTTGGGCAAGGGGGCGTACTATGGCTACACCTTC.

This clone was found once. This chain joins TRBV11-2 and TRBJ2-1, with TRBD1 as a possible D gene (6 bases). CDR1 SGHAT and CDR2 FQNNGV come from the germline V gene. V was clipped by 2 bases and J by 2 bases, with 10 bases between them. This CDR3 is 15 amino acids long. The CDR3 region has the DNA TGTGCCAGCAGCTTAAGCCAGGGGCCCTACAATGAGCAGTTCTTC. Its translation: CASSLSQGPYNEQFF.

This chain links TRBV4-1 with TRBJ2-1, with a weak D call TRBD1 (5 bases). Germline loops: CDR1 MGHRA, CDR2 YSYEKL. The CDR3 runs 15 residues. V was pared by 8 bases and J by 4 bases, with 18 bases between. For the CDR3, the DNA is TGCGCCAGCGGCCCCACAGGAAATTCTTACAATGAGCAGTTCTTC. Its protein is CASGPTGNSYNEQFF.

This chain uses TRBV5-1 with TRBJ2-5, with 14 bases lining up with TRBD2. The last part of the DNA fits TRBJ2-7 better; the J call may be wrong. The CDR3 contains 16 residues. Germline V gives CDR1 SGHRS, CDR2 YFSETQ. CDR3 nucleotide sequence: TGCGCCAGCAGCCAAAGGACTAGCGGGAGGAGATACGAGCAGTACTTC. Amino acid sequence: CASSQRTSGRRYEQYF.